The 22 T cell receptor beta chains below come from one sample, sequenced in a study of control samples from healthy donors and cancer patients. Here immunoSEQ multiplex PCR was the method, and the copy in TCRdb shows in-frame clones only, minus some. The sample consists of fewer than 150,000 clones, approximately 90% of them appearing once. Sequencing input: blood. The source of these receptors is a man between 18 and 29 years old in good health.

The CDR3 nucleotides are TGCGCCAGCAGCCAAGAAAGGGCGGGGCAGCCCCAGCATTTT. Its protein product is CASSQERAGQPQHF. V is TRBV4-1 and J is TRBJ1-5; no clear D gene. V was trimmed by 0 bases and J by 7 bases, leaving 10 bases between them. The CDR3 totals 14 residues. The germline V gene has CDR1 MGHRA and CDR2 YSYEKL.

The chain recombines TRBV5-4 with TRBJ2-1; TRBD1 matches at 11 bases. V lost 4 bases and J lost 2; bases outside the gene matches: 2. The CDR3 loop spans 15 amino acids. Germline CDR1 reads SGHNT; CDR2 reads YYREEE (reference sequence). This CDR3 is CASSRTGGAYNEQFF. Written as DNA, the CDR3 is TGTGCCAGCAGCAGGACAGGGGGCGCCTACAATGAGCAGTTCTTC.

This clone was observed a single time. The chain links TRBV6-4 to TRBJ1-1; TRBD1 agrees at 11 bases. V lost 4 bases to trimming and J lost 4 bases; unmatched junction nucleotides: 2. The CDR3 is 14 residues long. The germline gives CDR1 MRHNA, CDR2 SNTAGT. The CDR3 sequence: CASSAGTGGTEAFF. The CDR3 nucleotides are TGTGCCAGCAGTGCCGGGACAGGGGGCACTGAAGCTTTCTTT.

The chain recombines TRBV2 with TRBJ2-2; the D gene is possibly TRBD2 (5 bases). Germline V lookup: CDR1 SNHLY, CDR2 FYNNEI. Trimming took off 4 bases at V and 1 base at J, with 7 bases between the two ends. This CDR3 is 14 amino acids long. This CDR3 reads CASSGGRNTGELFF. Here the CDR3 DNA reads TGTGCCAGCAGTGGAGGGCGGAACACCGGGGAGCTGTTTTTT.

The rearrangement links TRBV2 to TRBJ1-5, with D unclear. Germline CDR1 and CDR2: SNHLY and FYNNEI. The CDR3 loop spans 18 amino acids. V dropped 5 bases and J dropped 0 bases, with 20 bases sitting between them. The CDR3 bases are TGTGCCAGCAGTACCCCAACGGGGAAGGCTGGTAGCAATCAGCCCCAGCATTTT. It codes for CASSTPTGKAGSNQPQHF.

This sequence joins TRBV5-4 and TRBJ1-6; D is unclear. V lost 5 bases to trimming and J lost 6 bases, with 15 bases between them. The CDR3 consists of 15 residues. Germline V gene sequence: CDR1 SGHNT, CDR2 YYREEE (reference sequence). This chain's CDR3 is CASSLGVFGNSPLHF. The CDR3 nucleotides are TGTGCCAGCAGTCTCGGGGTTTTTGGTAATTCACCCCTCCACTTT.

The rearrangement joins TRBV11-1 to TRBJ1-1, with D perhaps TRBD1 (5 bases). Germline CDR1 reads SGHAT; CDR2 reads FQDESV (reference sequence). Trimming shortened V by 5 bases and J by 0 bases, and 16 bases separated the two germline ends. The CDR3 consists of 16 residues. The CDR3: CASSGPRTDMNTEAFF. CDR3 nucleotide sequence: TGTGCCAGCAGCGGTCCAAGGACGGACATGAACACTGAAGCTTTCTTT.

This clone was detected once. The chain is built from TRBV30 and TRBJ2-7, with D perhaps TRBD2 (6 bases). V shed 5 bases and J shed 3 bases, with 14 bases lying between them. The CDR3 extends over 13 amino acids. The germline CDR1 and CDR2 sequences are GTSNPN and SVGIG (reference sequence). CDR3 amino acids: CAWARDSNYEQYF. The CDR3 DNA sequence: TGTGCCTGGGCCCGGGACTCGAACTACGAGCAGTACTTC.

The V call is TRBV24-1, the J call TRBJ2-1; perhaps TRBD2 as D (6 bases). The CDR3 is 17 residues long. V was pared by 4 bases and J by 4 bases, with 19 bases between. CDR1 is KGHDR, CDR2 SFDVKD, per germline. DNA for the CDR3: TGTGCCACCAGTGAATCGGGGGTCGTAGCTGGATACAATGAGCAGTTCTTC. Amino acid sequence: CATSESGVVAGYNEQFF.

The chain combines TRBV29-1 with TRBJ2-3; D gene uncertain. CDR3 length: 13 residues. The V gene lost 4 bases and the J gene lost 0 bases, with 8 bases spanning the gap. In germline, CDR1 is SQVTM, CDR2 ANQGSEA. In nucleotides, the CDR3 is TGCAGCGTTGTCTTCTCTAGCACAGATACGCAGTATTTT. This encodes CSVVFSSTDTQYF.

This chain connects TRBV12-5 to TRBJ2-1; no definite D call. Germline CDR1 reads LGHNT; CDR2 reads FRNRAP. V was cut by 1 base and J by 4 bases, with 8 bases left in between. The CDR3 runs to 14 residues. This CDR3 is CASGLDSRYNEQFF. The CDR3 DNA follows: TGTGCTAGTGGTTTGGACAGTCGTTACAATGAGCAGTTCTTC.

This clone was detected only once. This chain links TRBV27 with TRBJ2-1; TRBD1 might be the D (6 bases). V was pared by 6 bases and J by 7 bases, with 16 bases between. Germline-derived CDR1 and CDR2 are MNHEY and SMNVEV (reference sequence). The CDR3 covers 14 residues. The CDR3 region is CASRLTGQKNEQFF. CDR3 coding DNA: TGTGCCAGCAGATTGACAGGACAGAAGAATGAGCAGTTCTTC.

In DNA, the CDR3 is TGCGCCAGCAGCTCGCCCGGCCAGCGGGTGAACAATGAGCAGTTCTTC. This gives the protein CASSSPGQRVNNEQFF. This chain links TRBV5-1 with TRBJ2-1; perhaps TRBD2 as D (6 bases). V gave up 3 bases and J gave up 5 bases, with 18 bases separating them. Looked up from germline, CDR1 is SGHRS and CDR2 is YFSETQ. The CDR3 contains 16 residues.

V gene TRBV5-6 combines with J gene TRBJ1-2; D ambiguous. The CDR3 sequence is 11 residues long. Germline CDR1 and CDR2: SGHDT and YYEEEE. V was clipped by 2 bases and J by 9 bases, with 8 bases between them. The CDR3 protein is CASSLTSSYTF. CDR3 bases: TGTGCCAGCAGCTTAACATCCAGCTACACCTTC.

The chain uses TRBV10-3 and TRBJ2-3, with 9 bases matching TRBD1. This CDR3 is built from 14 residues. The V gene end was trimmed by 6 bases and the J gene end by 3 bases; junction bases not matched to a gene: 4. The germline gives CDR1 ENHRY, CDR2 SYGVKD. The CDR3 nucleotides read TGTGCCATCAGGAAGGGGACAGGGACAGATACGCAGTATTTT. Its translation is CAIRKGTGTDTQYF.

The chain couples TRBV5-1 to TRBJ2-3; weak D call: TRBD1 (5 bases). Germline loops: CDR1 SGHRS, CDR2 YFSETQ. The CDR3 sequence is 14 residues long. The V end was cut by 4 bases, the J end by 5 bases, with 14 bases between. The CDR3 region is CASSQQAAEDTQYF. CDR3 DNA: TGCGCCAGCAGCCAACAGGCGGCAGAAGATACGCAGTATTTT.

The chain recombines TRBV6-4 with TRBJ2-1; D unclear. The germline V gene encodes CDR1 MRHNA and CDR2 SNTAGT. The CDR3 spans 15 residues. V dropped 6 bases and J dropped 0 bases, with 12 bases sitting between them. CDR3 sequence: CASRVTQSSYNEQFF. The CDR3 DNA follows: TGTGCCAGCAGAGTTACTCAGAGCTCCTACAATGAGCAGTTCTTC.

CDR3 loop: CASSWTSGGGLNEQFF. CDR3 sequence (DNA): TGTGCCAGCAGCTGGACTAGCGGGGGGGGGCTCAATGAGCAGTTCTTC. The chain links TRBV7-2 to TRBJ2-1; 15 bases are shared with TRBD2. Germline-derived CDR1 and CDR2 are SGHTA and FQGNSA. The CDR3 length is 16 residues. J gave up 6 bases and V 4 bases, and 4 bases lay outside the gene matches.

This clone was found once. The J gene is TRBJ1-1, the V gene TRBV29-1; D remains ambiguous. V was shortened by 1 base and J by 3 bases, with 9 bases between the two germline ends. CDR3 length: 13 residues. From germline, CDR1 is SQVTM and CDR2 ANQGSEA. CDR3 protein: CSVEATEYTEAFF. Here the CDR3 DNA reads TGCAGCGTTGAAGCGACCGAGTACACTGAAGCTTTCTTT.

This clone was seen a few times. This rearrangement joins TRBV6-6 to TRBJ2-3; the match to TRBD1 covers 9 bases. V was pared by 7 bases and J by 4 bases, with 9 bases of the junction left unmatched. CDR3 size: 15 residues. The germline V gene has CDR1 MNHNY and CDR2 SVGAGI (reference sequence). The CDR3 bases are TGTGCCAGCATTAGGCGGGACAGGGTTCCAGATACGCAGTATTTT. It yields the protein CASIRRDRVPDTQYF.

This chain connects TRBV15 to TRBJ1-2; TRBD1 aligns across 8 bases. Germline CDR1 reads LNHNV; CDR2 reads YYDKDF (reference sequence). The CDR3 runs to 17 residues. V dropped 0 bases and J dropped 7; count of bases not matched to a gene: 13. The chain's CDR3 is CATSRERGDRPAGGYTF. As DNA, the CDR3 is TGTGCCACCAGCAGAGAAAGAGGGGACAGGCCCGCGGGTGGCTACACCTTC. Full variable domain (missing parts from reference TRBV15 and TRBJ1-2): DAMVIQNPRYQVTQFGKPVTLSCSQTLNHNVMYWYQQKSSQAPKLLFHYYDKDFNNEADTPDNFQSRRPNTSFCFLDIRSPGLGDTAMYLCATSRERGDRPAGGYTFGSGTRLTVV.

The CDR3 here is CAEPKRGGMVDSEQFF. CDR3 nucleotides: TGTGCCGAACCCAAGCGGGGGGGGATGGTTGACTCGGAGCAGTTCTTC. This sequence joins TRBV30 and TRBJ2-1, with 10 positions matching TRBD2. The CDR3 loop spans 16 amino acids. The V gene end was trimmed by 8 bases and the J gene end by 10 bases; junction bases not matched to a gene: 20. Looked up from germline, CDR1 is GTSNPN and CDR2 is SVGIG (reference sequence).